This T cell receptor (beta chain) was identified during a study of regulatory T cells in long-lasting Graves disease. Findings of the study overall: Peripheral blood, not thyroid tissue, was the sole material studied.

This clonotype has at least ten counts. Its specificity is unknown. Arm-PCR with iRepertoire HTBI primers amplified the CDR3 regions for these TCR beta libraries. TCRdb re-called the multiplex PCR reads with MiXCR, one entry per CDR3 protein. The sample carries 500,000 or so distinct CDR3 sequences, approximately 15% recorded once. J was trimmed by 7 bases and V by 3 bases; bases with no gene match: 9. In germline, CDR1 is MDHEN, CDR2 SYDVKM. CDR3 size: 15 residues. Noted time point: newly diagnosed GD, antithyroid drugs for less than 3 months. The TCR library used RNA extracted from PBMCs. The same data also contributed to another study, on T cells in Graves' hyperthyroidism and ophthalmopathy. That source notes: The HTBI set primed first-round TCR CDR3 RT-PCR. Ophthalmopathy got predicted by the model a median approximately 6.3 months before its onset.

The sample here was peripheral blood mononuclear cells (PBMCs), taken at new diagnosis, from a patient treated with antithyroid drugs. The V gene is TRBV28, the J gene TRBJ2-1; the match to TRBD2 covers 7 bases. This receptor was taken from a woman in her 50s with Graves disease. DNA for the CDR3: TGTGCCAGCAGTTTGGGGGGGAGGGCCGGAAATGAGCAGTTCTTC. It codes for CASSLGGRAGNEQFF. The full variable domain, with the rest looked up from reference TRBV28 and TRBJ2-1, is DVKVTQSSRYLVKRTGEKVFLECVQDMDHENMFWYRQDPGLGLRLIYFSYDVKMKEKGDIPEGYSVSREKKERFSLILESASTNQTSMYLCASSLGGRAGNEQFFGPGTRLTVL.